This T cell receptor beta chain was obtained from a study of graft-versus-host responses after intestinal transplantation. Repertoires were generated with immunoSEQ multiplex PCR, while TCRdb's copy carries only in-frame clones and drops some. This sample has approximately 37,000 clones, with about nine tenths found just once. Tissue processing of the graft released intraepithelial and lamina propria lymphocytes from it. CDR3 length: 16 amino acids. The germline CDR1 and CDR2 sequences are LNHDA and SQIVND (reference sequence). The trim removed 7 bases at V and 6 bases at J, leaving 9 bases unmatched.

The TCR was taken from a human patient who received an intestinal transplant, so some T cells may come from the graft donor. J is TRBJ2-2 and V is TRBV19, with 12 bases aligning to TRBD2. Source: ileum tissue, taken less than 210 days after intestinal transplant. The CDR3 sequence is CASKNLAGGSSGELFF. The DNA for the CDR3 is TGTGCCAGTAAGAACCTAGCGGGAGGGAGTTCCGGGGAGCTGTTTTTT.